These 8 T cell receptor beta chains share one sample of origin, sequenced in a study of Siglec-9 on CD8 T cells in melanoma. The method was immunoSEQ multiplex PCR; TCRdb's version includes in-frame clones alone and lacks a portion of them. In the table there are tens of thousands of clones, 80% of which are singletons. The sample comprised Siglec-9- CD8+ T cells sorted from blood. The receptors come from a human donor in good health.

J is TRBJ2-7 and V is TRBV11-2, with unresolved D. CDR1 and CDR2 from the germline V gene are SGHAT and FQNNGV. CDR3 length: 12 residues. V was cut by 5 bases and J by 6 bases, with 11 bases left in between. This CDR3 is CASSATFPEQYV. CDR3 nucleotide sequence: TGTGCCAGCAGCGCGACATTTCCCGAGCAGTACGTC.

As DNA, the CDR3 is TGCGCCAGCAGCTTGGCAGGACTAGCGGGGGATACGCAGTATTTT. Its protein product is CASSLAGLAGDTQYF. This chain uses TRBV5-1 with TRBJ2-3; 12 bases match TRBD2. The CDR3 runs to 15 residues. V trimming: 0 bases; J trimming: 6 bases; junction bases outside the gene matches: 2. Looked up from germline, CDR1 is SGHRS and CDR2 is YFSETQ.

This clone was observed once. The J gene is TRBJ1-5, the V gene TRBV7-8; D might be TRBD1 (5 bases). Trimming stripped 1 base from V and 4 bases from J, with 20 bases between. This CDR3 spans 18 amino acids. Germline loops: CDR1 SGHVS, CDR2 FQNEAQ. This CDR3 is CASSLGGWGARLNQPQHF. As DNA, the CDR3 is TGTGCCAGCAGCTTAGGCGGTTGGGGCGCTCGACTTAATCAGCCCCAGCATTTT.

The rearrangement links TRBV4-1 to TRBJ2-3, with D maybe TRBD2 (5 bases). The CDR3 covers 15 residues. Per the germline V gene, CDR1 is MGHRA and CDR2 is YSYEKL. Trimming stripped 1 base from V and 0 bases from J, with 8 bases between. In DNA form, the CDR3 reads TGCGCCAGCAGCCAAGTCGGCGGGAGCACAGATACGCAGTATTTT. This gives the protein CASSQVGGSTDTQYF.

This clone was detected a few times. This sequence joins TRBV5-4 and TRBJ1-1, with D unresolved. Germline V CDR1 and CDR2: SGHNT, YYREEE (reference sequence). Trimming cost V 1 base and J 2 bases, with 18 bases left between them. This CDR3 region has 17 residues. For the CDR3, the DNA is TGTGCCAGCAGCTTGTTCGGGTCCTCAACGGCCAACACTGAAGCTTTCTTT. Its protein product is CASSLFGSSTANTEAFF.

The CDR3 here is CASSLSDHYEQYF. CDR3 nucleotide sequence: TGTGCCAGCAGTTTATCGGACCACTACGAGCAGTACTTC. The chain joins TRBV27 to TRBJ2-7; D gene unclear. Trimming stripped 0 bases from V and 3 bases from J, with 6 bases between. The CDR3 has 13 amino acids. Germline assignment: CDR1 MNHEY and CDR2 SMNVEV (reference sequence).

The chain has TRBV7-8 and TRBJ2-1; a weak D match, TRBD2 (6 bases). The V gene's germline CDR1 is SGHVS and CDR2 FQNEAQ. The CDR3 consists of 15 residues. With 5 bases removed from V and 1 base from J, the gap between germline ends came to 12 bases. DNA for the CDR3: TGTGCCAGCAGCCCCAATGGGGGGTCCTACAATGAGCAGTTCTTC. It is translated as CASSPNGGSYNEQFF.

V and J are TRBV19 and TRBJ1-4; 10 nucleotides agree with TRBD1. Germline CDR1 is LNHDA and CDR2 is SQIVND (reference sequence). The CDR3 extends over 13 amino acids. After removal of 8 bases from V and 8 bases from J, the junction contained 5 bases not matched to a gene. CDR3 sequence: CASAWTGGEKLFF. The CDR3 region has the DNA TGTGCCAGTGCGTGGACAGGGGGAGAAAAACTGTTTTTT.